This T cell receptor (beta chain) is from a study of T cell repertoires in cytomegalovirus infection. Study-wide context: Matching HLA type and CMV infection were both indicated by public TCR beta signatures.

Germline values: CDR1 SGHNT, CDR2 YYREEE (reference sequence). After removal of 2 bases from V and 4 bases from J, the junction contained 6 bases not matched to a gene. CDR3 length equals 14 residues. TCRdb re-derived calls from the reads in MiXCR, one entry per CDR3 protein. The table shows roughly 760,000 distinct CDR3 sequences, with less than 40% occurring only once. The sample holds a few counts of this clonotype. This sequence joins TRBV5-4 and TRBJ2-7, with 7 bases matching TRBD1. Sequences were obtained from PBMCs. This TCR was sampled from a human donor in good health (CMV status not recorded). Some clones in this sample may be carry-over from other donors' samples. Written as DNA, the CDR3 is TGTGCCAGCAGCTTCGGGACAGCTCAATACGAGCAGTACTTC. Translation gives CASSFGTAQYEQYF.